This record concerns one T cell receptor beta chain sequence. As yet, its antigen is unknown. The entry originates in a study of regulatory T cells in long-lasting Graves disease. General study findings and limits: Patients whose Graves' disease persisted exhibited lower TCR diversity than those newly diagnosed. Gene preferences differed: TRBV28, TRBJ1-2, TRBJ2-5 in persistent cases.

The germline V and J ends were trimmed by 0 bases and 0 bases, with 9 bases remaining between them. Germline V gene sequence: CDR1 LGHDT, CDR2 YNNKEL (reference sequence). The CDR3 loop spans 16 amino acids. Time point in this sample: persistent/refractory GD, antithyroid drugs over 5 years with positive TRAb. Researchers made the TCR library from RNA that was extracted from PBMCs. According to the study, TCR beta libraries were built with iRepertoire HTBI primers and CDR3-region Arm-PCR. TCRdb used MiXCR to reprocess the multiplex PCR reads, holding one entry per CDR3 protein. The data show 600,000 to 850,000 distinct CDR3 sequences, 30% seen once.

The V call is TRBV3-1, the J call TRBJ1-5; D unresolved. This material consisted of peripheral blood mononuclear cells (PBMCs), taken when the disease was refractory, from a patient treated with antithyroid drugs. The sequence derives from a female donor with Graves disease. The CDR3 DNA follows: TGTGCCAGCAGCCAAGACCCCCCAAGTAGCAATCAGCCCCAGCATTTT. Protein product: CASSQDPPSSNQPQHF.